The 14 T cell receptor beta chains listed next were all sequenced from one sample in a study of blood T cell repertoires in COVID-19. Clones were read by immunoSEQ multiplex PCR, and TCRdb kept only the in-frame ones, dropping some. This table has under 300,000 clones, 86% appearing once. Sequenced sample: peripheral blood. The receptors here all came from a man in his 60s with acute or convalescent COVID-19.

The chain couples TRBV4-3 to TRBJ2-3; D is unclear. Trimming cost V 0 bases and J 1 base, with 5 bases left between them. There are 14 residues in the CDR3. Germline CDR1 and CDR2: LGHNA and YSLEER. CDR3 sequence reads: CASSQDSRTDTQYF. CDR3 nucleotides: TGCGCCAGCAGCCAAGATAGCCGCACAGATACGCAGTATTTT.

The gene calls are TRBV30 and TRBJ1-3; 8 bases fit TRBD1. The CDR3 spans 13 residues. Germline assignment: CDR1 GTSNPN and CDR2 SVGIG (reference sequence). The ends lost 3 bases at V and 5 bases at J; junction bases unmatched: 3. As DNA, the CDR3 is TGTGCCTGGAGAGCAGGGGGCCGAAACACCATATATTTT. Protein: CAWRAGGRNTIYF.

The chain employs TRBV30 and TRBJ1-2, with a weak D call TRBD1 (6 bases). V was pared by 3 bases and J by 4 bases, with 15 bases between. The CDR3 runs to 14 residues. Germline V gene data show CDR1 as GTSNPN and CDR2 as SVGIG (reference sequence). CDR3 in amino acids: CAWSLTGIPYGYTF. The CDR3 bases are TGTGCCTGGAGCCTTACAGGGATCCCCTATGGCTACACCTTC. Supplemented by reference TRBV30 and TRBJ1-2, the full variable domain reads SQTIHQWPATLVQPVGSPLSLECTVEGTSNPNLYWYRQAAGRGLQLLFYSVGIGQISSEVPQNLSASRPQDRQFILSSKKLLLSDSGFYLCAWSLTGIPYGYTFGSGTRLTVV.

In DNA, the CDR3 is TGTGCCAGCAGCCGACTAGCGGGTGTCACAGATACGCAGTATTTT. This gives the protein CASSRLAGVTDTQYF. The chain employs TRBV6-2 or TRBV6-3 and TRBJ2-3; TRBD2 aligns across 10 bases. Looked up from germline, CDR1 is MNHEY and CDR2 is SVGEGT. This CDR3 has 15 residues. The V gene end was trimmed by 6 bases and the J gene end by 2 bases; junction bases not matched to a gene: 5.

The CDR3 here is CASSLVTSTSPQYNEQFF. The CDR3 DNA is TGTGCCAGCAGCTTGGTAACCTCGACTAGCCCTCAGTACAATGAGCAGTTCTTC. The chain combines TRBV5-8 with TRBJ2-1; 7 bases match TRBD2. J was trimmed by 4 bases and V by 0 bases; bases with no gene match: 13. Germline V gives CDR1 SGHTS, CDR2 YDEGEE. The CDR3 consists of 18 residues.

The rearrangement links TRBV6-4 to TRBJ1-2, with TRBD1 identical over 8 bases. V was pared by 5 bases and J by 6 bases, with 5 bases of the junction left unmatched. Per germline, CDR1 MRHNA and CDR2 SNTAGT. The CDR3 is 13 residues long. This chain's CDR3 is CASSRQGMDGYTF. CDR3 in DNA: TGTGCCAGCAGTAGACAGGGGATGGATGGCTACACCTTC.

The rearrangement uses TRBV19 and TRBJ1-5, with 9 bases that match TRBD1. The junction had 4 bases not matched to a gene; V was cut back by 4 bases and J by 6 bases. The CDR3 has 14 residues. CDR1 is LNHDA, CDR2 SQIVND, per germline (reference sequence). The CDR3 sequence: CASSTRQGVQPQHF. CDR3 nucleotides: TGTGCCAGTAGTACTCGACAGGGGGTTCAGCCCCAGCATTTT.

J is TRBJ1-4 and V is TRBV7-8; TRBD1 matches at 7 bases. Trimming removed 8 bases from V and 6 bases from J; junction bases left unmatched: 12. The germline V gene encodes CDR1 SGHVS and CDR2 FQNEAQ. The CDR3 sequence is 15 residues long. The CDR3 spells CASVSGRGLYEKLFF. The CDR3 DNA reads TGTGCCAGCGTCAGCGGGAGGGGGCTCTATGAAAAACTGTTTTTT.

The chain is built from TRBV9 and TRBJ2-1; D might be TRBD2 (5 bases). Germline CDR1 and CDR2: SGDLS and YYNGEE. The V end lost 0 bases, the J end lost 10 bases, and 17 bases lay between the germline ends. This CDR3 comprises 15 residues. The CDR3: CASSVALAEGFEQFF. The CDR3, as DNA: TGTGCCAGCAGCGTAGCCCTAGCTGAGGGCTTCGAGCAGTTCTTC.

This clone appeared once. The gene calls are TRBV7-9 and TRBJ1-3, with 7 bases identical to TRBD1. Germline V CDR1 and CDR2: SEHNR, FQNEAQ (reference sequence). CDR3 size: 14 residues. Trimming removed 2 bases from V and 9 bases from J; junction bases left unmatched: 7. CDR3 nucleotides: TGTGCCAGCAGCTTAACGGGACAGCCGACCACCATATATTTT. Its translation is CASSLTGQPTTIYF.

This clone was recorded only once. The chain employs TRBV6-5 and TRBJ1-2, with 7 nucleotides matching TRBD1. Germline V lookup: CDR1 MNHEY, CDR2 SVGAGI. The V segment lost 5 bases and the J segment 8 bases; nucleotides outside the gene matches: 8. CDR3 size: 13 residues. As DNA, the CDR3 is TGTGCCAGCAGTAGCAGGGGGTTTTCGGGCTACACCTTC. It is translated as CASSSRGFSGYTF.

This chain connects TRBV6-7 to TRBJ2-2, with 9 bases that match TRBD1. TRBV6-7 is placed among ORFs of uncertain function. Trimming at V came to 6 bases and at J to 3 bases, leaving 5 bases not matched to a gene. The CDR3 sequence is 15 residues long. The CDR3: CASRLRDRDTGELFF. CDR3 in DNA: TGTGCCAGCAGGCTCCGGGACAGGGACACCGGGGAGCTGTTTTTT.

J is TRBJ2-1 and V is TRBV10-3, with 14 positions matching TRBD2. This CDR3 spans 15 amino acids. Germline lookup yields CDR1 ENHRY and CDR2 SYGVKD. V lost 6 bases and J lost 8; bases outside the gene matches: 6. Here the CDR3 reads CAIRRTSGRKDEQFF. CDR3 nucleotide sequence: TGTGCCATCAGACGGACTAGCGGGAGGAAGGATGAGCAGTTCTTC.

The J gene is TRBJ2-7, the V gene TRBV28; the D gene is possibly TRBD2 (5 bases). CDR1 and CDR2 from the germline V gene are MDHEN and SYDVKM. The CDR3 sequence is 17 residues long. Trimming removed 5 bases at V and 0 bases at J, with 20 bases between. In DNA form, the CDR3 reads TGTGCCAGCAGTCCCCCTTGGGGTGAGCGGAGCTCCTACGAGCAGTACTTC. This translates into CASSPPWGERSSYEQYF. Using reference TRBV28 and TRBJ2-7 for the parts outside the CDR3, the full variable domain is DVKVTQSSRYLVKRTGEKVFLECVQDMDHENMFWYRQDPGLGLRLIYFSYDVKMKEKGDIPEGYSVSREKKERFSLILESASTNQTSMYLCASSPPWGERSSYEQYFGPGTRLTVT.